A single sample is the source of the 16 T cell receptor beta chains below, sequenced in a study of CD8 T cells in Susac syndrome. With random hexamers, reverse transcription was performed on about 0.45 to 1 ug of RNA. TCRdb redid the calling of the immunoSEQ multiplex PCR reads with MiXCR, one entry per CDR3 protein. Of 150,000 to 200,000 distinct CDR3 sequences listed, roughly 94% were seen once; the top ten hold about 0.095%. The sequenced sample consisted of CD4+ T cells from PBMCs. The receptor set was obtained from a human donor with multiple sclerosis.

This clonotype was detected only a few times. This chain links TRBV7-9 with TRBJ1-3; D ambiguous. The germline V gene encodes CDR1 SEHNR and CDR2 FQNEAQ (reference sequence). Trimming cost V 1 base and J 0 bases, with 7 bases left between them. This CDR3 comprises 15 residues. This chain's CDR3 is CASSLEASSGNTIYF. CDR3 nucleotide sequence: TGTGCCAGCAGCTTAGAGGCCTCCTCTGGAAACACCATATATTTT. Combining the CDR3 with reference TRBV7-9 and TRBJ1-3 gives the whole variable domain DTGVSQNPRHKITKRGQNVTFRCDPISEHNRLYWYRQTLGQGPEFLTYFQNEAQLEKSRLLSDRFSAERPKGSFSTLEIQRTEQGDSAMYLCASSLEASSGNTIYFGEGSWLTVV.

This chain links TRBV7-9 with TRBJ1-5; no reliable D call. Trimming pared 1 base from V and 2 bases from J, leaving 6 bases between. The germline V gene has CDR1 SEHNR and CDR2 FQNEAQ (reference sequence). This CDR3 is 14 amino acids long. The CDR3 is CASSLGVGNQPQHF. As DNA, the CDR3 is TGTGCCAGCAGCTTAGGTGTCGGCAATCAGCCCCAGCATTTT.

J is TRBJ2-5 and V is TRBV15; D may be TRBD1 or TRBD2 (5 bases each). CDR1 and CDR2 (germline): LNHNV, YYDKDF (reference sequence). Trimming left V 10 bases short and J 5 bases short, with 17 bases between. This CDR3 region has 13 residues. The CDR3, as DNA: TGTGCCAGCGCAGGGCGGGTTAGTGAGACCCAGTACTTC. Protein: CASAGRVSETQYF.

The rearrangement links TRBV19 to TRBJ2-7, with TRBD2 matching over 11 bases. Germline CDR1 is LNHDA and CDR2 is SQIVND (reference sequence). Trimming took 5 bases from V and 6 from J; bases not matched to a gene: 15. The CDR3 spans 17 residues. CDR3 in amino acids: CASSGTSGGSSVFEQYF. The CDR3 nucleotides are TGTGCCAGTAGTGGGACTAGCGGAGGTTCCTCGGTGTTCGAGCAGTACTTC.

V gene TRBV12-3 or TRBV12-4 combines with J gene TRBJ2-5; D gene ambiguous. CDR3 length: 14 residues. V lost 3 bases, J lost 0 bases, and 8 bases lay in between. In DNA, the CDR3 is TGTGCCAGCAGTTTCTTAGGGTACCAAGAGACCCAGTACTTC. Residues: CASSFLGYQETQYF.

This chain connects TRBV6-5 to TRBJ2-1; TRBD2 matches at 10 bases. The CDR3 contains 15 residues. The ends lost 4 bases at V and 6 bases at J; junction bases unmatched: 6. From germline, CDR1 is MNHEY and CDR2 SVGAGI. CDR3 bases: TGTGCCAGCAGTTCCCTGGCTAGCGGGGGCAATGAGCAGTTCTTC. Translation: CASSSLASGGNEQFF.

The V and J genes are TRBV6-1 and TRBJ1-5; 7 bases map to TRBD1. This CDR3 is 15 amino acids long. J was trimmed by 5 bases and V by 2 bases; bases with no gene match: 6. Germline V lookup: CDR1 MNHNS, CDR2 SASEGT. The CDR3 sequence: CASSEPYRGDQPQHF. The CDR3 DNA reads as TGTGCCAGCAGTGAACCATACAGGGGCGATCAGCCCCAGCATTTT.

The gene calls are TRBV27 and TRBJ1-2, with D unresolved. Germline V gene data show CDR1 as MNHEY and CDR2 as SMNVEV (reference sequence). The ends were cut back, 0 bases at V and 8 bases at J, with 13 bases in the middle. The CDR3 runs to 14 residues. DNA of the CDR3: TGTGCCAGCAGTTTATCTAGCACAGTCCGAGGCTACACCTTC. It translates to CASSLSSTVRGYTF.

The chain links TRBV2 to TRBJ2-3; D could derive from TRBD1 or TRBD2 (5 bases each). The germline CDR1 and CDR2 sequences are SNHLY and FYNNEI. Trimming removed 6 bases at V and 4 bases at J, with 14 bases between. This CDR3 comprises 14 residues. CDR3 coding DNA: TGTGCCAGCAGCTACGGGACCTACGCAGATACGCAGTATTTT. It translates to CASSYGTYADTQYF.

V is TRBV29-1 and J is TRBJ2-1; the match to TRBD1 covers 7 bases. Trimming at V came to 3 bases and at J to 4 bases, leaving 6 bases not matched to a gene. Germline V gives CDR1 SQVTM, CDR2 ANQGSEA. This CDR3 has 14 residues. The CDR3 region has the DNA TGCAGCGTTGACCGGGACAGAATGTACAATGAGCAGTTCTTC. This sequence encodes CSVDRDRMYNEQFF.

This sequence joins TRBV19 and TRBJ2-1; D unresolved. The CDR3 has 15 residues. Trimming cost V 8 bases and J 4 bases, with 18 bases left between them. The germline V gene encodes CDR1 LNHDA and CDR2 SQIVND (reference sequence). The CDR3, as DNA: TGTGCCAGTGGAACCCTTGACGGATTATACAATGAGCAGTTCTTC. This encodes CASGTLDGLYNEQFF.

The chain carries TRBV20-1 and TRBJ1-3, with D possibly matching TRBD1 (5 bases). V gave up 5 bases and J gave up 2 bases, with 10 bases separating them. The CDR3 is 13 amino acids. The germline gives CDR1 DFQATT, CDR2 SNEGSKA (reference sequence). CDR3 coding DNA: TGCAGTGCTCTGACAGCTACTGGAAACACCATATATTTT. This gives the protein CSALTATGNTIYF.

The V call is TRBV6-2 or TRBV6-3, the J call TRBJ2-3; D is possibly TRBD2 (5 bases). Deletions cut 6 bases from V and 9 bases from J, with 10 bases between. From germline, CDR1 is MNHEY and CDR2 SVGEGT. The CDR3 covers 11 residues. The chain's CDR3 is CASSREVTQYF. The CDR3 nucleotides are TGTGCCAGCAGCCGGGAAGTCACGCAGTATTTT.

This rearrangement joins TRBV5-1 to TRBJ2-7; weak D call: TRBD1 (6 bases). Germline CDR1 is SGHRS and CDR2 is YFSETQ. V was pared by 4 bases and J by 5 bases, with 13 bases between. This CDR3 spans 13 amino acids. CDR3 loop: CASSPGERHEQYF. The CDR3, as DNA: TGCGCCAGCAGCCCAGGGGAGCGCCACGAGCAGTACTTC.

The rearrangement joins TRBV4-1 to TRBJ1-2, with a weak D call TRBD1 (5 bases). V lost 2 bases, J lost 0 bases, and 13 bases lay in between. CDR3 size: 16 residues. Germline CDR1 reads MGHRA; CDR2 reads YSYEKL. CDR3 coding DNA: TGCGCCAGCAGCCAACAACAGGTTCCAGCTAACTATGGCTACACCTTC. Translated, it gives CASSQQQVPANYGYTF.

V gene TRBV30 combines with J gene TRBJ1-2; no reliable D call. With 4 bases removed from V and 5 bases from J, the gap between germline ends came to 11 bases. CDR3 length: 12 amino acids. CDR1 and CDR2 from the germline V gene are GTSNPN and SVGIG (reference sequence). This chain's CDR3 is CAWNVLGYGYTF. The CDR3 nucleotides are TGTGCCTGGAATGTCCTGGGGTATGGCTACACCTTC.